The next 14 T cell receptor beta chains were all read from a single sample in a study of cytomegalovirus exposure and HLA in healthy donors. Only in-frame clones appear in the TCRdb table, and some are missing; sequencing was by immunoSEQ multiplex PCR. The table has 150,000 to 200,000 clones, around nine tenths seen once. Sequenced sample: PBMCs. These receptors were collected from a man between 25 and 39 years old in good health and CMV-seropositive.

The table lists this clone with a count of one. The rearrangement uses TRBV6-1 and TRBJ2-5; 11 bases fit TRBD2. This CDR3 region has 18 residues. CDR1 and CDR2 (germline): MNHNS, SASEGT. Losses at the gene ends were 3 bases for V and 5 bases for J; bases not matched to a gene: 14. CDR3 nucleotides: TGTGCCAGCAGTGATATCGAGGGAACTAGCGGGAGCAGGGAGACCCAGTACTTC. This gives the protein CASSDIEGTSGSRETQYF.

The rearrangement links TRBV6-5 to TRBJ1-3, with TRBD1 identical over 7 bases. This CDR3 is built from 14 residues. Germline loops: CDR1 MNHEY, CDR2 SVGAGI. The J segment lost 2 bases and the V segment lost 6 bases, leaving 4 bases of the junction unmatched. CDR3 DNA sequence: TGTGCCAGCAGCTCCGGGACAGCTGGAAACACCATATATTTT. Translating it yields CASSSGTAGNTIYF.

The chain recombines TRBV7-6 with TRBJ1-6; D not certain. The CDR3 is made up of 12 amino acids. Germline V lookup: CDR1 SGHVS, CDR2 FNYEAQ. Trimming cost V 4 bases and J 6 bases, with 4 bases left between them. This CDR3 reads CASSSPNSPLHF. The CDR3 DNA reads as TGTGCCAGCAGCTCTCCTAATTCACCCCTCCACTTT.

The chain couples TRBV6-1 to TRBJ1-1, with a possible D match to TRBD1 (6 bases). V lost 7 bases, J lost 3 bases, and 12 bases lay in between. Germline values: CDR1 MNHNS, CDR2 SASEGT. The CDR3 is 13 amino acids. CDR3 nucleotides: TGTGCCAGCAAGTGGAACAGGGACACTGAAGCTTTCTTT. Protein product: CASKWNRDTEAFF.

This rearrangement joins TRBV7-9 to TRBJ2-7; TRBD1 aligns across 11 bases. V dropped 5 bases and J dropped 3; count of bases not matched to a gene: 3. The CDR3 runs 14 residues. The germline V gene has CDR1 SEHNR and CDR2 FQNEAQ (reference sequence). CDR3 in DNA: TGTGCCAGCAGCCGGACAGGGGGCCTCTACGAGCAGTACTTC. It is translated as CASSRTGGLYEQYF.

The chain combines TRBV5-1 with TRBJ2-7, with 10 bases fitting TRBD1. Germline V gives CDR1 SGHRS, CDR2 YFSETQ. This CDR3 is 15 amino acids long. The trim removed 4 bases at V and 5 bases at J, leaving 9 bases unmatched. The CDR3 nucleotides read TGCGCCAGCAGCGTACCGGGACAGGGGTTCAACGAGCAGTACTTC. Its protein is CASSVPGQGFNEQYF. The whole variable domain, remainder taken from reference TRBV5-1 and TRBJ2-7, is KAGVTQTPRYLIKTRGQQVTLSCSPISGHRSVSWYQQTPGQGLQFLFEYFSETQRNKGNFPGRFSGRQFSNSRSEMNVSTLELGDSALYLCASSVPGQGFNEQYFGPGTRLTVT.

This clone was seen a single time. In nucleotides, the CDR3 is TGTGCCAGCAGCTTGTCGGGACTGGGCACTGAAGCTTTCTTT. This sequence encodes CASSLSGLGTEAFF. V and J are TRBV5-8 and TRBJ1-1, with D perhaps matching TRBD1 (5 bases). The CDR3 is made up of 14 amino acids. With 1 base removed from V and 4 bases from J, the gap between germline ends came to 11 bases. Germline V CDR1 and CDR2: SGHTS, YDEGEE. Variable domain in full (rest from reference TRBV5-8 and TRBJ1-1): EAGVTQSPTHLIKTRGQQATLRCSPISGHTSVYWYQQALGLGLQFLLWYDEGEERNRGNFPPRFSGRQFPNYSSELNVNALELEDSALYLCASSLSGLGTEAFFGQGTRLTVV.

CDR3 coding DNA: TGCAGCGTTGCCGGGACAGGGGGCACTGAAGCTTTCTTT. Translation gives CSVAGTGGTEAFF. This sequence joins TRBV29-1 and TRBJ1-1; 11 bases match TRBD1. V dropped 4 bases and J dropped 4; count of bases not matched to a gene: 2. The CDR3 runs 13 residues. The germline V gene has CDR1 SQVTM and CDR2 ANQGSEA.

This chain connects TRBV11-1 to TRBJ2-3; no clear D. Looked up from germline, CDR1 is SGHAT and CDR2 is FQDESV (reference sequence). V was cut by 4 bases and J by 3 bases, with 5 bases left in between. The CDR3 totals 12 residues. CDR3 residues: CASSYYTDTQYF. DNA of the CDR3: TGTGCCAGCAGCTACTATACAGATACGCAGTATTTT.

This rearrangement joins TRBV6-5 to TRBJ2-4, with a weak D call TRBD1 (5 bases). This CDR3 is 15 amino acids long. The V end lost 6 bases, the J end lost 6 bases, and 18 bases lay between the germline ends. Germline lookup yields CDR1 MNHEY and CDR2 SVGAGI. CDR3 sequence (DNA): TGTGCCAGCAGCCTGGGCGACAGTCGCGGAAACATTCAGTACTTC. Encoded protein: CASSLGDSRGNIQYF.

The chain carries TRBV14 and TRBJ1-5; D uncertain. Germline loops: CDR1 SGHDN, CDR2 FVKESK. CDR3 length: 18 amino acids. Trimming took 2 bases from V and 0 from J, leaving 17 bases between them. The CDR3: CASSQRPLGLYSNQPQHF. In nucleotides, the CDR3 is TGTGCCAGCAGCCAAAGGCCCCTGGGCTTATATAGCAATCAGCCCCAGCATTTT.

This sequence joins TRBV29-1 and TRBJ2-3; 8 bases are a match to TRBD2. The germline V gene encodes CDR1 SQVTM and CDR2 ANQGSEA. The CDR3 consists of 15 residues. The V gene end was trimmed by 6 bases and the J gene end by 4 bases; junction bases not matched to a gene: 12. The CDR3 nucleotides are TGCAGCGTAAATCCGCGGGGGGAGGTGCCAGATACGCAGTATTTT. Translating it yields CSVNPRGEVPDTQYF.

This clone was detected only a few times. Here the CDR3 DNA reads TGTGCCAGCAGCAGGGACTTCTCTGGAAACACCATATATTTT. Protein product: CASSRDFSGNTIYF. The chain links TRBV9 to TRBJ1-3; maybe TRBD1 (5 bases). CDR1 is SGDLS, CDR2 YYNGEE, per germline. Trimming removed 4 bases from V and 0 bases from J, with 8 bases in between. The CDR3 extends over 14 amino acids.

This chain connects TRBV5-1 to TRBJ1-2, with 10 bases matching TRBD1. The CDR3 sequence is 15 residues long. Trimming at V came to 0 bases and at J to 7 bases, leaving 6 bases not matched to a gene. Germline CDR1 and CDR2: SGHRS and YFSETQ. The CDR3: CASSLGDRGVRGYTF. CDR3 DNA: TGCGCCAGCAGCTTGGGGGACAGGGGTGTTCGTGGCTACACCTTC.